The clone carrying this T cell receptor beta chain was observed a handful of times. The antigen remains unidentified. The CDR3 is made up of 14 amino acids. From germline, CDR1 is DFQATT and CDR2 SNEGSKA (reference sequence). The V end lost 3 bases, the J end lost 4 bases, and 13 bases lay between the germline ends. TCRdb passed the 5' RACE reads through MiXCR, listing each CDR3 protein once. The profile shows about 300,000 distinct CDR3 sequences, 8.7% of them singletons. The sample is drawn from a study of T cells after yellow fever vaccination. Study-level points and caveats: Though it reached lower strength, the secondary response hit its peak faster, day 5 versus 15. Reappearance after the booster was observed for most primary-vaccination clones (about 96% CD4, over 70% CD8).

The rearrangement links TRBV20-1 to TRBJ1-5; TRBD1 is a possible D gene (5 bases). This receptor was obtained from a young man who received the YFV17D yellow fever vaccine. The sequencing used CD4+ T cells sorted from PBMCs, collected 5 days after the yellow fever booster vaccination. CDR3 amino acids: CSAREGQWNQPQHF. The CDR3 region has the DNA TGCAGTGCTAGGGAGGGGCAGTGGAATCAGCCCCAGCATTTT.